Below, 6 T cell receptor beta chains from the same sample are listed, as sequenced in a study of blood T cell repertoires in COVID-19. Assay: immunoSEQ multiplex PCR; the TCRdb copy retains only in-frame clones and omits some. The repertoire consists of roughly 150,000 clones, with roughly nine tenths occurring once and the leading ten covering over 2%. The material sequenced was peripheral blood. These receptor sequences come from a woman between 65 and 79 years old with acute or convalescent COVID-19.

The chain combines TRBV3-1 (or the pseudogene TRBV3-2) with TRBJ2-7; 9 bases fit TRBD1. This CDR3 contains 16 residues. The V gene end was trimmed by 0 bases and the J gene end by 3 bases; junction bases not matched to a gene: 6. Germline CDR1 and CDR2: LGHDT and YNNKEL (reference sequence). The CDR3 sequence is CASSQERGTGHYEQYF. The CDR3 DNA reads TGTGCCAGCAGCCAAGAGCGGGGGACAGGGCACTACGAGCAGTACTTC.

The CDR3 region has the DNA TGTGCCACCTCTGCAGGGGGCGAGGAAGAGACCCAGTACTTC. The encoded protein is CATSAGGEEETQYF. The V and J genes are TRBV24-1 and TRBJ2-5; 8 bases map to TRBD1. V was pared by 9 bases and J by 3 bases, with 8 bases of the junction left unmatched. Germline lookup yields CDR1 KGHDR and CDR2 SFDVKD. The length of the CDR3 is 14 residues.

The chain is built from TRBV6-5 and TRBJ2-2, with 7 bases fitting TRBD1. The CDR3 has 15 amino acids. V shed 6 bases and J 2 bases; nucleotides not matched to a gene: 6. Germline V lookup: CDR1 MNHEY, CDR2 SVGAGI. CDR3 sequence reads: CASSLRDRNTGELFF. The CDR3 region has the DNA TGTGCCAGCAGCCTCCGGGACAGAAACACCGGGGAGCTGTTTTTT.

This sequence joins TRBV6-5 and TRBJ1-2, with no clear D. Trimming removed 4 bases from V and 0 bases from J, with 9 bases in between. CDR3 length: 14 residues. Germline V gene data show CDR1 as MNHEY and CDR2 as SVGAGI. CDR3 in DNA: TGTGCCAGCAGTTTTTATTCAGCTAACTATGGCTACACCTTC. This codes for CASSFYSANYGYTF.

J is TRBJ2-7 and V is TRBV6-9, with 8 nucleotides matching TRBD1. V trimming: 8 bases; J trimming: 0 bases; junction bases outside the gene matches: 21. Germline values: CDR1 MNHGY, CDR2 SVAAGI. This CDR3 region has 19 residues. CDR3 residues: CASETQLDREKTHSYEQYV. In DNA form, the CDR3 reads TGTGCCAGCGAAACCCAGTTGGACAGGGAAAAAACACACTCCTACGAGCAGTACGTC.

In its sample, this clone was seen once. This rearrangement joins TRBV14 to TRBJ1-2; D is possibly TRBD1 (6 bases). CDR1 is SGHDN, CDR2 FVKESK, per germline. Trimming took off 3 bases at V and 2 bases at J, with 13 bases between the two ends. This CDR3 region has 15 residues. The CDR3 sequence is CASSQVNRENYGYTF. The CDR3 DNA sequence: TGTGCCAGCAGCCAGGTTAACAGGGAGAACTATGGCTACACCTTC.